The 16 T cell receptor beta chains presented below share a single source sample, sequenced in a study of shared clonotypes between healthy human individuals. Profiled with immunoSEQ multiplex PCR; TCRdb holds only in-frame clones, not every one. Of about 1.5 million clones in the sample, about 98% were seen once. Specimen: naive CD4+ T cells sorted from blood. The subset: CD45RA+ positively selected. The receptors derive from a man aged 25-45 years in good health.

The chain uses TRBV7-9 and TRBJ1-2; D is unclear. The V gene lost 3 bases and the J gene lost 7 bases, with 15 bases spanning the gap. Germline V gene data show CDR1 as SEHNR and CDR2 as FQNEAQ (reference sequence). This CDR3 comprises 14 residues. The CDR3 region has the DNA TGTGCCAGCAGCTTGGGTGCCTCTCTCGGTGGCTACACCTTC. It specifies CASSLGASLGGYTF.

The V call is TRBV19, the J call TRBJ2-1; no definite D call. V lost 1 base to trimming and J lost 3 bases, with 13 bases between them. The CDR3 runs to 16 residues. Germline loops: CDR1 LNHDA, CDR2 SQIVND (reference sequence). The CDR3 loop reads CASSIVAGLDYNEQFF. CDR3 nucleotides: TGTGCCAGTAGTATAGTCGCCGGTCTAGACTACAATGAGCAGTTCTTC.

The chain has TRBV28 and TRBJ1-1, with D tentatively TRBD1 (6 bases). Trimming removed 5 bases at V and 6 bases at J, with 10 bases between. The CDR3 has 12 residues. Germline V gives CDR1 MDHEN, CDR2 SYDVKM. This CDR3 reads CASSQGIAEAFF. The DNA for the CDR3 is TGTGCCAGCAGTCAGGGGATTGCTGAAGCTTTCTTT.

The CDR3 sequence: CASSSSGTGFANYGYTF. The CDR3, as DNA: TGCGCCAGCAGCTCCAGTGGAACAGGTTTCGCTAACTATGGCTACACCTTC. V and J are TRBV5-1 and TRBJ1-2, with D perhaps matching TRBD1 (5 bases). CDR1 and CDR2 (germline): SGHRS, YFSETQ. The CDR3 extends over 17 amino acids. Between the trimmed V and J ends, which lost 3 bases and 0 bases, there was a span of 18 bases.

This chain uses TRBV15 with TRBJ1-4, with 8 bases that match TRBD1. Trimming removed 0 bases from V and 5 bases from J; junction bases left unmatched: 5. The CDR3 is made up of 16 amino acids. CDR1 and CDR2 (germline): LNHNV, YYDKDF (reference sequence). Here the CDR3 reads CATSRDHQGANEKLFF. In nucleotides, the CDR3 is TGTGCCACCAGCAGAGATCATCAGGGGGCAAATGAAAAACTGTTTTTT.

V is TRBV5-4 and J is TRBJ2-1, with 10 bases matching TRBD2. Germline V lookup: CDR1 SGHNT, CDR2 YYREEE (reference sequence). V lost 5 bases and J lost 6; bases outside the gene matches: 5. The CDR3 runs to 14 residues. CDR3 region: CASRGAGGSNEQFF. CDR3 coding DNA: TGTGCCAGCAGAGGAGCGGGAGGGTCCAATGAGCAGTTCTTC.

V usage is TRBV13 and J usage is TRBJ1-5, with D possibly being TRBD1 (5 bases). Trimming cost V 6 bases and J 11 bases, with 14 bases left between them. Germline CDR1 is PRHDT and CDR2 is FYEKMQ (reference sequence). This CDR3 is 12 amino acids long. The CDR3 nucleotides are TGTGCCAGCAGTTTCGGGGCATCGGCCCAGCATTTT. Encoded protein: CASSFGASAQHF. The full variable domain, rest sourced from reference TRBV13 and TRBJ1-5, is AAGVIQSPRHLIKEKRETATLKCYPIPRHDTVYWYQQGPGQDPQFLISFYEKMQSDKGSIPDRFSAQQFSDYHSELNMSSLELGDSALYFCASSFGASAQHFGDGTRLSIL.

V gene TRBV6-6 combines with J gene TRBJ2-7, with D perhaps given as TRBD1 or TRBD2 (5 bases each). Trimming cost V 5 bases and J 3 bases, with 17 bases left between them. This CDR3 spans 15 amino acids. The germline CDR1 and CDR2 sequences are MNHNY and SVGAGI (reference sequence). CDR3 sequence (DNA): TGTGCCAGCAGTATTGGGACCGTTGATGGCTACGAGCAGTACTTC. As protein: CASSIGTVDGYEQYF.

This clone was counted once. The chain links TRBV5-1 to TRBJ2-7; the D gene is possibly TRBD1 (6 bases). Trimming left V 2 bases short and J 6 bases short, with 12 bases between. CDR1 and CDR2 (germline): SGHRS, YFSETQ. This CDR3 comprises 13 residues. CDR3 bases: TGCGCCAGCAGCTTTTTGACAGGTCTCGAGCAGTACTTC. The encoded protein is CASSFLTGLEQYF. The whole variable domain, remainder taken from reference TRBV5-1 and TRBJ2-7, is KAGVTQTPRYLIKTRGQQVTLSCSPISGHRSVSWYQQTPGQGLQFLFEYFSETQRNKGNFPGRFSGRQFSNSRSEMNVSTLELGDSALYLCASSFLTGLEQYFGPGTRLTVT.

The chain combines TRBV7-2 with TRBJ1-4; 10 nucleotides agree with TRBD1. The germline CDR1 and CDR2 sequences are SGHTA and FQGNSA. The length of the CDR3 is 14 residues. V lost 1 base and J lost 10; bases outside the gene matches: 3. CDR3 loop: CASSLETGGRKLFF. For the CDR3, the DNA is TGTGCCAGCAGCTTAGAGACAGGGGGCCGAAAACTGTTTTTT.

The rearrangement uses TRBV4-1 and TRBJ2-4; 10 bases map to TRBD1. Trimming cost V 2 bases and J 1 base; bases outside gene matches: 14. Per the germline V gene, CDR1 is MGHRA and CDR2 is YSYEKL. The CDR3 has 20 residues. CDR3 sequence (DNA): TGCGCCAGCAGCCAACGACAGGGGGCCGCGCCCTCTATTGCCAAAAACATTCAGTACTTC. Its translation: CASSQRQGAAPSIAKNIQYF.

Remarks on this clone: Within the sample, other DNA sequences also encode this same CDR3. The rearrangement joins TRBV7-6 to TRBJ2-7; unclear D gene. The CDR3 runs to 14 residues. Trimming removed 1 base from V and 1 base from J, with 8 bases in between. The germline V gene encodes CDR1 SGHVS and CDR2 FNYEAQ. This chain's CDR3 is CASSLVPDSYEQYF. For the CDR3, the DNA is TGTGCCAGCAGCTTAGTCCCAGATTCCTACGAGCAGTACTTC. Combining the CDR3 with reference TRBV7-6 and TRBJ2-7 gives the whole variable domain GAGVSQSPRYKVTKRGQDVALRCDPISGHVSLYWYRQALGQGPEFLTYFNYEAQQDKSGLPNDRFSAERPEGSISTLTIQRTEQRDSAMYRCASSLVPDSYEQYFGPGTRLTVT.

The V gene is TRBV5-5, the J gene TRBJ2-5, with 7 bases aligning to TRBD2. Germline V gene sequence: CDR1 SGHKS, CDR2 YYEKEE (reference sequence). Trimming cost V 1 base and J 4 bases; bases outside gene matches: 1. The CDR3 sequence is 13 residues long. The CDR3 spells CASSLPGGETQYF. Written as DNA, the CDR3 is TGTGCCAGCAGCTTGCCGGGAGGAGAGACCCAGTACTTC. The full variable domain, rest sourced from reference TRBV5-5 and TRBJ2-5, is DAGVTQSPTHLIKTRGQQVTLRCSPISGHKSVSWYQQVLGQGPQFIFQYYEKEERGRGNFPDRFSARQFPNYSSELNVNALLLGDSALYLCASSLPGGETQYFGPGTRLLVL.

V gene TRBV28 combines with J gene TRBJ2-2, with no clear D. CDR3 length: 16 residues. Trimming shortened V by 2 bases and J by 0 bases, and 10 bases separated the two germline ends. Germline lookup yields CDR1 MDHEN and CDR2 SYDVKM. The CDR3 region has the DNA TGTGCCAGCAGTTTAAAGTGGAAGTCGAACACCGGGGAGCTGTTTTTT. Translated: CASSLKWKSNTGELFF. Full variable domain (remainder filled in from reference TRBV28 and TRBJ2-2): DVKVTQSSRYLVKRTGEKVFLECVQDMDHENMFWYRQDPGLGLRLIYFSYDVKMKEKGDIPEGYSVSREKKERFSLILESASTNQTSMYLCASSLKWKSNTGELFFGEGSRLTVL.

CDR3 sequence: CASALAGSYNEQFF. The CDR3 nucleotides read TGCGCCAGCGCCCTAGCGGGGTCCTACAATGAGCAGTTCTTC. The genes are TRBV10-2 and TRBJ2-1; 9 bases agree with TRBD2. The junction had 3 bases not matched to a gene; V was cut back by 8 bases and J by 1 base. Germline V CDR1 and CDR2: WSHSY, SAAADI. The CDR3 consists of 14 residues.

J is TRBJ2-7 and V is TRBV18; a possible D gene is TRBD2 (5 bases). V lost 2 bases, J lost 4 bases, and 12 bases lay in between. The germline CDR1 and CDR2 sequences are KGHSH and LQKENI. The CDR3 is 14 amino acids. The CDR3 loop reads CASSPKGATYEQYF. CDR3 DNA sequence: TGTGCCAGCTCACCAAAGGGAGCCACTTACGAGCAGTACTTC. The full variable domain, rest sourced from reference TRBV18 and TRBJ2-7, is NAGVMQNPRHLVRRRGQEARLRCSPMKGHSHVYWYRQLPEEGLKFMVYLQKENIIDESGMPKERFSAEFPKEGPSILRIQQVVRGDSAAYFCASSPKGATYEQYFGPGTRLTVT.